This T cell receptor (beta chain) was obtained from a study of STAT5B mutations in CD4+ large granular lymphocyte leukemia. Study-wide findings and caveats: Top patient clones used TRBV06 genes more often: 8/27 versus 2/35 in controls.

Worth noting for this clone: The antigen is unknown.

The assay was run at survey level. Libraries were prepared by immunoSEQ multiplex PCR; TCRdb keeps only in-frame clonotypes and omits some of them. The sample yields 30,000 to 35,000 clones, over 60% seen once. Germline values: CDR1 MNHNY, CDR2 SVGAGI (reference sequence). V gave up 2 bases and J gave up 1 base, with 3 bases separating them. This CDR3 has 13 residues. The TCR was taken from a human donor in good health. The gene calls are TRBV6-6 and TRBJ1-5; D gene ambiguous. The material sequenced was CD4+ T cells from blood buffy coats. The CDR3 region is CASSYDSNQPQHF. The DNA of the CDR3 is TGTGCCAGCAGTTACGACAGCAATCAGCCCCAGCATTTT.